This TCR beta chain is from a study of T cells in Graves' hyperthyroidism and ophthalmopathy. Study overall: Pretreatment peripheral blood was obtained at initial diagnosis.

Investigators excluded patients with uncontrolled infection, other autoimmune disease, pregnancy or lactation. TCR beta CDR3 sequences were amplified from RNA transcripts. In the first-round RT-PCR of the TCR CDR3, the HTBI primer set was used. TCRdb independently ran MiXCR on the multiplex PCR reads; one entry per CDR3 protein. The sample yields roughly 530,000 distinct CDR3 sequences, roughly 15% seen once. Germline-derived CDR1 and CDR2 are MNHEY and SMNVEV (reference sequence). After removal of 2 bases from V and 3 bases from J, the junction contained 4 bases not matched to a gene. The CDR3 consists of 15 residues.

The J gene is TRBJ2-7, the V gene TRBV27, with TRBD2 matching 10 bases. Sequencing was performed on blood. The sequence came from a woman aged 18-29 years with Graves' ophthalmopathy. In nucleotides, the CDR3 is TGTGCCAGCAGTTTAGGTGGACTAGCGGTCTACGAGCAGTACTTC. Amino acid sequence: CASSLGGLAVYEQYF.